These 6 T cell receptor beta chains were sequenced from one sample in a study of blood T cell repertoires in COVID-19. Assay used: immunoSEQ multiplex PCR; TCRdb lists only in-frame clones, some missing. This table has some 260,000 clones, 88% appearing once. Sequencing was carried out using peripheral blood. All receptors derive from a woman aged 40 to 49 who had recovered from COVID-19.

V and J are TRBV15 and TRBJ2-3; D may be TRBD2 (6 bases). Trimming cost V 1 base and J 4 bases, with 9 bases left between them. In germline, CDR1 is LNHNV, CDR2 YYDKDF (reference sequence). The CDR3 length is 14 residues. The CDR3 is CATSRGGVPDTQYF. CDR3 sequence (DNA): TGTGCCACCAGCAGAGGGGGGGTCCCAGATACGCAGTATTTT.

CDR3 amino acids: CSVGGTANQPQHF. Written as DNA, the CDR3 is TGCAGCGTTGGAGGGACAGCAAATCAGCCCCAGCATTTT. The chain combines TRBV29-1 with TRBJ1-5; 7 nucleotides agree with TRBD1. The CDR3 sequence is 13 residues long. J lost 4 bases, V lost 4 bases, and 4 bases had no gene match. Per the germline V gene, CDR1 is SQVTM and CDR2 is ANQGSEA.

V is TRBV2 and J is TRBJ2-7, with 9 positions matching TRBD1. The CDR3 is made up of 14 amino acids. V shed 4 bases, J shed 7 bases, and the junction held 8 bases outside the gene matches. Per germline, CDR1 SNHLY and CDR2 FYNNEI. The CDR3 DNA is TGTGCCAGCAGTGGGGACAGGGTGGTGGGTGAGCAGTACGTC. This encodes CASSGDRVVGEQYV.

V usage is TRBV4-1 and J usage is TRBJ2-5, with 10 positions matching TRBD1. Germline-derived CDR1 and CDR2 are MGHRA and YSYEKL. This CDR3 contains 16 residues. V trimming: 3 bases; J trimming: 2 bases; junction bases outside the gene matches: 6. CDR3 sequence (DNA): TGCGCCAGCAGCCACGCACCGGGACAGGGGCAAGAGACCCAGTACTTC. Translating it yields CASSHAPGQGQETQYF.

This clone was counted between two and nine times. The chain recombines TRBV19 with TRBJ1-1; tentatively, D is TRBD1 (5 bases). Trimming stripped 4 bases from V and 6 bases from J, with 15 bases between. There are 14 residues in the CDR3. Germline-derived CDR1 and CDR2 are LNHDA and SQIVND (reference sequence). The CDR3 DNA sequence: TGTGCCAGTAGTAGCGGGGCCGCCCAAGCTGAAGCTTTCTTT. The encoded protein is CASSSGAAQAEAFF.

The CDR3 sequence: CASSPGATGGIYGYTF. The CDR3, as DNA: TGTGCCAGCAGCCCTGGCGCAACAGGGGGCATCTATGGCTACACCTTC. The genes are TRBV7-3 and TRBJ1-2; 9 bases match TRBD1. Germline CDR1 is SGHTA and CDR2 is FQGTGA. Germline trimming cut 5 bases from V and 4 bases from J; bases unmatched to any gene: 11. This CDR3 is built from 16 residues.